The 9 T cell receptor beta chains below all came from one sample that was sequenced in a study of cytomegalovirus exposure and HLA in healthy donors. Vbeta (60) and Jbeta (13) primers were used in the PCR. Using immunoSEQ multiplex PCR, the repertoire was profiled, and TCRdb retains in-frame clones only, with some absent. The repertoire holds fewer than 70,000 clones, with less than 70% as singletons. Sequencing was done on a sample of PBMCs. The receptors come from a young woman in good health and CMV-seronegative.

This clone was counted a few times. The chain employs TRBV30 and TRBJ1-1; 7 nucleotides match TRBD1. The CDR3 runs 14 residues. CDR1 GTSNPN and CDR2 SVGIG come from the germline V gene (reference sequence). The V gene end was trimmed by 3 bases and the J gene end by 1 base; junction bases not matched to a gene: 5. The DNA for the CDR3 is TGTGCCTGGAGACTCCGGGACAGGAACACTGAAGCTTTCTTT. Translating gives CAWRLRDRNTEAFF.

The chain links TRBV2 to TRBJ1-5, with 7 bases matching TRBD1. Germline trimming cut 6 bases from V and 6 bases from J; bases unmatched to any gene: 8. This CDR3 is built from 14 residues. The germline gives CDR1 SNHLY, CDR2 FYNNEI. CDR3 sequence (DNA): TGTGCCAGCAGAGAAAGGGCAGGGGGTCAGCCCCAGCATTTT. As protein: CASRERAGGQPQHF.

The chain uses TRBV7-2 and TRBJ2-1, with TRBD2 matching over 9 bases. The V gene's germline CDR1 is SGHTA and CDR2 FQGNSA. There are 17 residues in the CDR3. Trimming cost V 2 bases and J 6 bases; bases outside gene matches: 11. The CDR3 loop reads CASSLRFGGGAGNEQFF. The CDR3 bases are TGTGCCAGCAGCTTAAGGTTCGGCGGGGGGGCGGGCAATGAGCAGTTCTTC.

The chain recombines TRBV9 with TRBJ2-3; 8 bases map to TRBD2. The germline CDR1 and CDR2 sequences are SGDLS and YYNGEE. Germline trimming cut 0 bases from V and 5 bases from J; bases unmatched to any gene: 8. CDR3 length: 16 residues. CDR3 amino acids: CASSVEPGGVEDTQYF. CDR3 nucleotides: TGTGCCAGCAGCGTAGAACCCGGGGGGGTTGAAGATACGCAGTATTTT. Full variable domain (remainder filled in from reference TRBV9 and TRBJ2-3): DSGVTQTPKHLITATGQRVTLRCSPRSGDLSVYWYQQSLDQGLQFLIQYYNGEERAKGNILERFSAQQFPDLHSELNLSSLELGDSALYFCASSVEPGGVEDTQYFGPGTRLTVL.

This CDR3 reads CASHRVGSYEQYF. CDR3 bases: TGTGCCAGCCATCGGGTGGGCTCCTACGAGCAGTACTTC. V is TRBV27 and J is TRBJ2-7; D unresolved. The germline V and J ends were trimmed by 8 bases and 0 bases, with 11 bases remaining between them. CDR3 length equals 13 residues. Looked up from germline, CDR1 is MNHEY and CDR2 is SMNVEV (reference sequence).

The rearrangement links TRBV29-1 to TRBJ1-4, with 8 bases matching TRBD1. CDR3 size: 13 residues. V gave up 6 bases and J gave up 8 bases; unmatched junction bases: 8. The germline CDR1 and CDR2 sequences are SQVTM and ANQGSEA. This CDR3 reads CSVSDREREKLFF. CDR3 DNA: TGCAGCGTCTCGGACAGGGAACGAGAAAAACTGTTTTTT.

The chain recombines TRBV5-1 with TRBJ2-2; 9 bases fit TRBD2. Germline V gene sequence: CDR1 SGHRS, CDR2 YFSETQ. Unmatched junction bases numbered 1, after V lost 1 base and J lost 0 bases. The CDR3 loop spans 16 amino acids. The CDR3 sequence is CASSLKRGANTGELFF. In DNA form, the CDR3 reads TGCGCCAGCAGCTTGAAGCGGGGGGCGAACACCGGGGAGCTGTTTTTT.

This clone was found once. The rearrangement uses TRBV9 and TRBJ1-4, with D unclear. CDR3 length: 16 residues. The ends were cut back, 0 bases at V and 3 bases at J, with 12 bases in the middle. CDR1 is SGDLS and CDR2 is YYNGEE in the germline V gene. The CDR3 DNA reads TGTGCCAGCAGCGTAGACAGCACCACCGCTAATGAAAAACTGTTTTTT. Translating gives CASSVDSTTANEKLFF.

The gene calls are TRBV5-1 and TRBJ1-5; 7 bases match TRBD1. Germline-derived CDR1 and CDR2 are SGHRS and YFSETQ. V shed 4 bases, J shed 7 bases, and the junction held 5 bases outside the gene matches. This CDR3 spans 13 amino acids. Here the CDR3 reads CASSDRVGQPQHF. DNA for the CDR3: TGCGCCAGCAGCGACAGGGTCGGCCAGCCCCAGCATTTT.